A selection of T cell receptor beta chains follows, all from one sample in a study of blood T cell repertoires in COVID-19. TCRdb's table, derived via immunoSEQ multiplex PCR, lists solely in-frame clones and lacks some. The table lists some 120,000 clones, about 82% of them singletons. The sequenced sample was peripheral blood. The receptors originated from a human donor in a cohort sampled during active COVID-19. The CDR3 runs from the conserved cysteine through the conserved F or W. D genes are given only for firm matches. A clone size is listed for some rows: how often the clone was seen (once, few, many), or a class if it is expanded.

size: .
J: TRBJ2-7
V: TRBV7-9
D: .
DNA: TGTGCCAGCAGCGTCGGAGGGTCCGACGAGCAGTACTTC
CDR3: CASSVGGSDEQYF

size: .
J: TRBJ2-1
V: TRBV9
D: .
DNA: TGTGCCAGCAGCGTAGCTGGGACACCGAACAATGAGCAGTTCTTC
CDR3: CASSVAGTPNNEQFF

size: .
J: TRBJ2-1
V: TRBV5-1
D: TRBD2
DNA: TGCGCCAGCAGCCCCCCAGCGGGAGGTGGCAATGAGCAGTTCTTC
CDR3: CASSPPAGGGNEQFF

size: .
J: TRBJ1-4
V: TRBV12-3/TRBV12-4
D: .
DNA: TGTGCCAGCAGTTTGGGGGGGAAACTGTTTTTT
CDR3: CASSLGGKLFF

size: .
J: TRBJ1-5
V: TRBV28
D: .
DNA: TGTGCCAGCAGCAAGGGCGGGGGTCGGCAGCCCCAGCATTTT
CDR3: CASSKGGGRQPQHF

size: .
J: TRBJ2-2
V: TRBV28
D: .
DNA: TGTGCCAGCAGCTTCCAGTACACCGGGGAGCTGTTTTTT
CDR3: CASSFQYTGELFF

size: .
J: TRBJ2-7
V: TRBV7-2
D: TRBD2
DNA: TGTGCCAGCAGCCTGACTCTAGCGGGAGGGCCCGAGCAGTACTTC
CDR3: CASSLTLAGGPEQYF

size: .
J: TRBJ2-1
V: TRBV27
D: TRBD1
DNA: TGTGCCAGCAGGCTTACTGGGCTCGGACAGGCTGGGTTTTACAATGAGCAGTTCTTC
CDR3: CASRLTGLGQAGFYNEQFF

size: once
J: TRBJ1-1
V: TRBV19
D: .
DNA: TGTGCCAGTAGTAGGAGACAGGATCCCACTGAAGCTTTCTTT
CDR3: CASSRRQDPTEAFF

size: once
J: TRBJ1-1
V: TRBV12-3/TRBV12-4
D: .
DNA: TGTGCCAGCAGTTTAACAGGGTTTACTGAAGCTTTCTTT
CDR3: CASSLTGFTEAFF

size: .
J: TRBJ2-3
V: TRBV6-6
D: .
DNA: TGTGCCAGCAGCCCCCTAGGGGGGGCGGGAGATACGCAGTATTTT
CDR3: CASSPLGGAGDTQYF

size: .
J: TRBJ1-2
V: TRBV30
D: .
DNA: TGTGCCTGGAGTGGACCGACAGTCTATGGCTACACCTTC
CDR3: CAWSGPTVYGYTF

size: .
J: TRBJ2-3
V: TRBV2
D: TRBD2
DNA: TGTGCCAGCAGTCGGGGGGATCGAGGCACAGATACGCAGTATTTT
CDR3: CASSRGDRGTDTQYF

size: .
J: TRBJ2-7
V: TRBV7-2
D: TRBD1
DNA: TGTGCCAGCAGCGCCCGACAGGGGGCCCACGAGCAGTACTTC
CDR3: CASSARQGAHEQYF

size: .
J: TRBJ2-2
V: TRBV9
D: TRBD2
DNA: TGTGCCAGCAGTCGACAAGGACCGGGACTAGCGGGAGGGCGCACCGGGGAGCTGTTTTTT
CDR3: CASSRQGPGLAGGRTGELFF

size: .
J: TRBJ2-6
V: TRBV27
D: .
DNA: TGTGCCAGCAGTCGAGCCGCGACTGGGGCCAACGTCCTGACTTTC
CDR3: CASSRAATGANVLTF

size: .
J: TRBJ2-3
V: TRBV11-1
D: TRBD2
DNA: TGTGCCAGCAGCCAGGGACTAGCGGCTAGCACAGATACGCAGTATTTT
CDR3: CASSQGLAASTDTQYF

size: .
J: TRBJ2-3
V: TRBV10-3
D: .
DNA: TGTGCCATCAACGTACAGGGAAGTTTGAGCACAGATACGCAGTATTTT
CDR3: CAINVQGSLSTDTQYF

size: once
J: TRBJ2-7
V: TRBV6-1
D: .
DNA: TGTGCCAGCAGTGAACAGTGGGACACTACCTACGAGCAGTACTTC
CDR3: CASSEQWDTTYEQYF

size: .
J: TRBJ1-1
V: TRBV19
D: TRBD1
DNA: TGTGCCAGTAGACGAGGTCAGGGGGCCACTGAAGCTTTCTTT
CDR3: CASRRGQGATEAFF

size: .
J: TRBJ2-3
V: TRBV7-9
D: TRBD2
DNA: TGTGCCAGCAGCTTAGCCGGGACTAGCGGGGCTAGCACAGATACGCAGTATTTT
CDR3: CASSLAGTSGASTDTQYF

size: .
J: TRBJ1-6
V: TRBV28
D: TRBD1
DNA: TGTGCCAGCAGCTTCCGACCGGGACAGGGGAGTTCACCCCTCCACTTT
CDR3: CASSFRPGQGSSPLHF

size: .
J: TRBJ2-7
V: TRBV15
D: TRBD1
DNA: TGTGCCACCACAACACTACGGGACAGGGGGCATGTCGAGCAGTACTTC
CDR3: CATTTLRDRGHVEQYF

size: .
J: TRBJ2-1
V: TRBV7-2
D: .
DNA: TGTGCCAGCAGCTTAGTTCCAGCGGGCTATGGCTCCTACAATGAGCAGTTCTTC
CDR3: CASSLVPAGYGSYNEQFF

size: once
J: TRBJ2-7
V: TRBV7-2
D: .
DNA: TGTGCCAGCAGCTTAGGCGAATTCACCGCCTACGAGCAGTACTTC
CDR3: CASSLGEFTAYEQYF

size: once
J: TRBJ1-2
V: TRBV2
D: .
DNA: TGTGCCAGCAGTGAAGGGGGCGGGAAAGTCGGCTATGGCTACACCTTC
CDR3: CASSEGGGKVGYGYTF

size: once
J: TRBJ2-3
V: TRBV24-1
D: TRBD1
DNA: TGTGCCACCAGTGACCGGACAGGGCCCACAGATACGCAGTATTTT
CDR3: CATSDRTGPTDTQYF

size: .
J: TRBJ1-2
V: TRBV7-2
D: TRBD1
DNA: TGTGCCAGCAGCGCCACAGGGGGGCTCAACTATGGCTACACCTTC
CDR3: CASSATGGLNYGYTF

size: .
J: TRBJ1-2
V: TRBV5-1
D: .
DNA: TGCGCCAGCAGGGAAGGGGTCGGCTACACCTTC
CDR3: CASREGVGYTF

size: .
J: TRBJ2-1
V: TRBV7-9
D: TRBD1
DNA: TGTGCCAGCAGCCGAGGGACAGGGGGAAGCGGGAGGATAGCTGAGCAGTTCTTC
CDR3: CASSRGTGGSGRIAEQFF

size: .
J: TRBJ2-1
V: TRBV19
D: .
DNA: TGTGCCAGTAGTAGGGCAGGGTCGGTAAATGAGCAGTTCTTC
CDR3: CASSRAGSVNEQFF

size: .
J: TRBJ2-5
V: TRBV12-3/TRBV12-4
D: .
DNA: TGTGCCAGCAGTTTGGGGCCCCCCGGGACCCAGTACTTC
CDR3: CASSLGPPGTQYF

size: .
J: TRBJ2-3
V: TRBV6-4
D: TRBD2
DNA: TGTGCCAGCAGATCTAGCGGTTCTAGCACAGATACGCAGTATTTT
CDR3: CASRSSGSSTDTQYF

size: .
J: TRBJ2-5
V: TRBV15
D: .
DNA: TGTGCCACCAGCACATATAGCGTGGAGACCCAGTACTTC
CDR3: CATSTYSVETQYF

size: .
J: TRBJ2-7
V: TRBV24-1
D: .
DNA: TGTGCCACCAGTGATTTGAGGGGTTACGAGCAGTACTTC
CDR3: CATSDLRGYEQYF

size: .
J: TRBJ2-7
V: TRBV5-1
D: .
DNA: TGCGCCAGCAGTTCAGGGTACAGCGAGCAGTACTTC
CDR3: CASSSGYSEQYF

size: .
J: TRBJ2-5
V: TRBV7-2
D: .
DNA: TGTGCCAGCAGGGCAGGGGTTGAGACCCAGTACTTC
CDR3: CASRAGVETQYF

size: .
J: TRBJ1-5
V: TRBV28
D: .
DNA: TGTGCCAGCAGCCGCCGCGGGGGGAATAGGCAGCCCCAGCATTTT
CDR3: CASSRRGGNRQPQHF

size: .
J: TRBJ2-4
V: TRBV28
D: TRBD2
DNA: TGTGCCAGCAGTTTCCGGGGGGGGACCATAGCCAAAAACATTCAGTACTTC
CDR3: CASSFRGGTIAKNIQYF

size: .
J: TRBJ2-5
V: TRBV5-6
D: .
DNA: TGTGCCAGCAGCTTGTTAGGCGGGACAGAAGAGACCCAGTACTTC
CDR3: CASSLLGGTEETQYF

size: .
J: TRBJ2-3
V: TRBV7-2
D: .
DNA: TGTGCCAGCAGCTCCAATGGTGTCCTGAGGACAGATACGCAGTATTTT
CDR3: CASSSNGVLRTDTQYF

size: .
J: TRBJ2-5
V: TRBV5-8
D: TRBD2
DNA: TGTGCCAGCAACCCTAGCGGGGTTCAAGAGACCCAGTACTTC
CDR3: CASNPSGVQETQYF

size: .
J: TRBJ2-7
V: TRBV7-9
D: .
DNA: TGTGCCAGCAGCTCCCCAGGGTGGAAGGTCTCCTACGAGCAGTACTTC
CDR3: CASSSPGWKVSYEQYF

size: .
J: TRBJ1-6
V: TRBV6-1
D: .
DNA: TGTGCCAGCAGTGGCCGGACAGATCATAATAATTCACCCCTCCACTTT
CDR3: CASSGRTDHNNSPLHF

size: .
J: TRBJ2-7
V: TRBV7-2
D: TRBD2
DNA: TGTGCCAGCAGCGTAGGGGCGGGAGTGGACGAGCAGTACTTC
CDR3: CASSVGAGVDEQYF

size: few
J: TRBJ1-6
V: TRBV9
D: .
DNA: TGTGCCAGCAGCGTAGGAAGTCCGGGGGTCGGGTCGGGAACACCCCTCCACTTT
CDR3: CASSVGSPGVGSGTPLHF

size: .
J: TRBJ1-3
V: TRBV10-3
D: TRBD1
DNA: TGTGCCACCTGGAGACAGGGAAGCTCTGGAAACACCATATATTTT
CDR3: CATWRQGSSGNTIYF

size: once
J: TRBJ1-2
V: TRBV7-8
D: .
DNA: TGTGCCAGCAGCTACACGACAGGAGATGAAGCTAACTATGGCTACACCTTC
CDR3: CASSYTTGDEANYGYTF

size: .
J: TRBJ2-7
V: TRBV28
D: TRBD1
DNA: TGTGCCAGCAGTTTATCTAGGGACAGCTCCTACGAGCAGTACTTC
CDR3: CASSLSRDSSYEQYF

size: .
J: TRBJ2-5
V: TRBV19
D: TRBD2
DNA: TGTGCCAGTAGGTCTAGCGGGAGAGGGGAGACCCAGTACTTC
CDR3: CASRSSGRGETQYF

size: .
J: TRBJ2-2
V: TRBV6-2/TRBV6-3
D: TRBD2
DNA: TGTGCCAGCAGTTACGCCCAACTAGCGGGAGGGAACACCGGGGAGCTGTTTTTT
CDR3: CASSYAQLAGGNTGELFF

size: .
J: TRBJ1-2
V: TRBV4-3
D: .
DNA: TGCGCCAGCAGCCGAAATATAGCCACTTATGAAGCTTATGGCTACACCTTC
CDR3: CASSRNIATYEAYGYTF

size: .
J: TRBJ1-6
V: TRBV6-5
D: .
DNA: TGTGCCAGCAAAACAGGGTCCTCACCCCTCCACTTT
CDR3: CASKTGSSPLHF

size: .
J: TRBJ2-7
V: TRBV27
D: TRBD2
DNA: TGTGCCAGCAGGGGAACTAGCGGGAGCGTGCAGTACTTC
CDR3: CASRGTSGSVQYF

size: .
J: TRBJ2-7
V: TRBV12-3/TRBV12-4
D: .
DNA: TGTGCCAGCAGTGTAGACAGCGAGCAGTACTTC
CDR3: CASSVDSEQYF

size: .
J: TRBJ2-1
V: TRBV19
D: .
DNA: TGTGCCAGTAGTAGGAGACAGTACCCTGAGCAGTTCTTC
CDR3: CASSRRQYPEQFF

size: .
J: TRBJ2-7
V: TRBV11-2
D: .
DNA: TGTGCCAGCAGCCCTGGGAGGTCCCTCTACGAGCAGTACTTC
CDR3: CASSPGRSLYEQYF

size: .
J: TRBJ2-7
V: TRBV5-1
D: .
DNA: TGCGCCAGCAGCCCGAGAGTTTCCGGGGGAGAGAAGCAGTACTTC
CDR3: CASSPRVSGGEKQYF

size: .
J: TRBJ2-7
V: TRBV6-1
D: .
DNA: TGTGCCAGCAGTGAAGGCCCCTACTCCTACGAGCAGTACTTC
CDR3: CASSEGPYSYEQYF

size: .
J: TRBJ2-7
V: TRBV19
D: .
DNA: TGTGCCACCGGCACAGGTTTCTACGAGCAGTACTTC
CDR3: CATGTGFYEQYF